A single sample gave rise to the 21 T cell receptor beta chains below, sequenced in a study of blood T cells in healthy people across ages. The use of a sample-barcoded 5' primer and a J-beta primer mix characterized a second PCR of roughly 7 to 11 cycles. TCRdb ran MiXCR on the 5' RACE reads and lists one entry per CDR3 protein. The table includes about 1,800,000 distinct CDR3 sequences, roughly 27% detected once. The specimen sequenced was blood. These receptors were obtained from a woman in her twenties or thirties in good health.

The rearrangement joins TRBV14 to TRBJ2-5, with D perhaps TRBD2 (6 bases). V lost 0 bases and J 1 base, leaving 18 bases between the germline ends. The germline gives CDR1 SGHDN, CDR2 FVKESK. The CDR3 runs 18 residues. The DNA for the CDR3 is TGTGCCAGCAGCCAAGAGGATCCGTGGAGGGCCCTCCAAGAGACCCAGTACTTC. Encoded protein: CASSQEDPWRALQETQYF.

The chain recombines TRBV10-3 with TRBJ2-7; 7 positions match TRBD2. Germline V gene sequence: CDR1 ENHRY, CDR2 SYGVKD. V lost 6 bases, J lost 3 bases, and 5 bases stayed unmatched. This CDR3 has 13 residues. The CDR3 coding sequence is TGTGCCATCAGGCCTAGCGGAAACTACGAGCAGTACTTC. The encoded protein is CAIRPSGNYEQYF.

The genes are TRBV5-1 and TRBJ2-1, with D unresolved. The germline V gene has CDR1 SGHRS and CDR2 YFSETQ. This CDR3 is built from 15 residues. Trimming stripped 3 bases from V and 7 bases from J, with 17 bases between. CDR3 sequence (DNA): TGCGCCAGCAGCTCGCTTGTGACCAAAGGGAATGAGCAGTTCTTC. Its translation: CASSSLVTKGNEQFF.

The chain combines TRBV5-5 with TRBJ1-5, with TRBD1 as a possible D gene (5 bases). The CDR3 has 14 amino acids. Trimming took off 3 bases at V and 3 bases at J, with 10 bases between the two ends. Germline CDR1 is SGHKS and CDR2 is YYEKEE (reference sequence). The CDR3 sequence is CASSWGLINQPQHF. The CDR3 DNA sequence: TGTGCCAGCAGCTGGGGACTGATCAATCAGCCCCAGCATTTT. Full variable domain (missing parts from reference TRBV5-5 and TRBJ1-5): DAGVTQSPTHLIKTRGQQVTLRCSPISGHKSVSWYQQVLGQGPQFIFQYYEKEERGRGNFPDRFSARQFPNYSSELNVNALLLGDSALYLCASSWGLINQPQHFGDGTRLSIL.

This clonotype came up many times. The rearrangement links TRBV29-1 to TRBJ2-1, with 7 bases fitting TRBD1. The trim removed 8 bases at V and 4 bases at J, leaving 2 bases unmatched. This CDR3 region has 11 residues. The germline gives CDR1 SQVTM, CDR2 ANQGSEA. The CDR3 reads CSWGQYNEQFF. CDR3 bases: TGCAGCTGGGGACAGTACAATGAGCAGTTCTTC.

This clonotype showed up many times. The genes are TRBV6-6 and TRBJ1-2; no definite D call. The CDR3 runs to 12 residues. CDR1 MNHNY and CDR2 SVGAGI come from the germline V gene (reference sequence). V dropped 4 bases and J dropped 3 bases, with 6 bases sitting between them. The CDR3 spells CASSSGYYGYTF. CDR3 in DNA: TGTGCCAGCAGTTCGGGTTACTATGGCTACACCTTC.

This clonotype was observed a handful of times. DNA of the CDR3: TGTGCCAGCAGCTTAGTTCCCCAGGGGGTTGGCAATGAGCAGTTCTTC. It encodes CASSLVPQGVGNEQFF. V usage is TRBV7-2 and J usage is TRBJ2-1; 7 bases are shared with TRBD1. The junction had 9 bases not matched to a gene; V was cut back by 1 base and J by 6 bases. Germline loops: CDR1 SGHTA, CDR2 FQGNSA. This CDR3 comprises 16 residues.

This clonotype was seen only a few times. The genes are TRBV20-1 and TRBJ2-7, with a weak D call TRBD1 (5 bases). The germline V gene encodes CDR1 DFQATT and CDR2 SNEGSKA (reference sequence). Trimming removed 2 bases from V and 2 bases from J, with 10 bases in between. This CDR3 is built from 13 residues. In DNA form, the CDR3 reads TGCAGTGCTAGAAGACAGTCTGCCTACGAGCAGTACTTC. Translation gives CSARRQSAYEQYF.

The rearrangement uses TRBV20-1 and TRBJ2-7; 7 bases are shared with TRBD1. The CDR3 is made up of 13 amino acids. Germline V lookup: CDR1 DFQATT, CDR2 SNEGSKA (reference sequence). V lost 2 bases to trimming and J lost 4 bases; unmatched junction nucleotides: 5. CDR3 coding DNA: TGCAGTGCTAGACCCGGGACAGAGTACGAGCAGTACTTC. Its translation is CSARPGTEYEQYF.

A word on this clonotype: One end of the junction varies from germline; a read error may be responsible. This sequence joins TRBV7-2 and TRBJ2-3; no clear D gene. CDR1 is SGHTA and CDR2 is FQGNSA in the germline V gene. CDR3 length: 12 amino acids. This chain's CDR3 is CASSLGPDAQYF. CDR3 nucleotides: TGTGCCAGCAGCTTAGGCCCAGATGCGCAGTATTTT.

The J gene is TRBJ2-1, the V gene TRBV2; D remains ambiguous. The germline V gene encodes CDR1 SNHLY and CDR2 FYNNEI. V lost 1 base and J lost 8, with 6 bases in between. The CDR3 is 12 residues long. The CDR3 loop is CASSEDLDEQFF. The CDR3 DNA reads TGTGCCAGCAGTGAAGACTTGGATGAGCAGTTCTTC.

This chain joins TRBV18 and TRBJ2-7, with 9 bases lining up with TRBD1. Germline CDR1 is KGHSH and CDR2 is LQKENI. The CDR3 loop spans 15 amino acids. Trimming removed 6 bases from V and 9 bases from J; junction bases left unmatched: 15. The CDR3 sequence: CASSPPGQGGAVQYF. DNA of the CDR3: TGTGCCAGCTCTCCTCCGGGACAGGGTGGGGCTGTGCAGTACTTC.

This clonotype was observed at least ten times. CDR3 region: CASSSDRGAQYF. The CDR3 DNA is TGTGCCAGCAGCTCGGACAGGGGAGCGCAGTATTTT. This chain connects TRBV12-3 or TRBV12-4 to TRBJ2-3, with 9 bases lining up with TRBD1. The CDR3 sequence is 12 residues long. The trim removed 6 bases at V and 10 bases at J, leaving 5 bases unmatched.

The chain carries TRBV30 and TRBJ1-2, with TRBD1 matching 7 bases. Germline CDR1 and CDR2: GTSNPN and SVGIG (reference sequence). After removal of 2 bases from V and 8 bases from J, the junction contained 14 bases not matched to a gene. The length of the CDR3 is 15 residues. The CDR3 sequence: CAWSTGTVTLGGYTF. The CDR3 nucleotides read TGTGCCTGGAGTACCGGGACAGTGACCTTAGGCGGCTACACCTTC.

This clonotype was counted between two and nine times. V is TRBV11-2 and J is TRBJ1-2; weak D call: TRBD1 (6 bases). The CDR3 consists of 14 residues. Germline values: CDR1 SGHAT, CDR2 FQNNGV. Trimming removed 2 bases from V and 3 bases from J, with 10 bases in between. In nucleotides, the CDR3 is TGTGCCAGCAGCTTACTGGACAGTCACTATGGCTACACCTTC. This codes for CASSLLDSHYGYTF.

This clonotype has a handful of counts. The genes are TRBV12-3 or TRBV12-4 and TRBJ2-1; D is perhaps TRBD2 (6 bases). The CDR3 loop spans 15 amino acids. V shed 7 bases and J shed 0 bases, with 13 bases lying between them. CDR3 bases: TGTGCCAGCAACCTGGGGGGAAGCTCCTACAATGAGCAGTTCTTC. This codes for CASNLGGSSYNEQFF.

V and J are TRBV7-2 and TRBJ2-5; D may be TRBD2 (6 bases). CDR3 size: 14 residues. Trimming took off 1 base at V and 3 bases at J, with 9 bases between the two ends. Germline loops: CDR1 SGHTA, CDR2 FQGNSA. The CDR3 DNA reads TGTGCCAGCAGCTTAGTAGCGGTTGAAGAGACCCAGTACTTC. Translation gives CASSLVAVEETQYF.

The chain carries TRBV20-1 and TRBJ2-5; tentatively, D is TRBD2 (6 bases). The V gene lost 3 bases and the J gene lost 11 bases, with 22 bases spanning the gap. Germline V gene data show CDR1 as DFQATT and CDR2 as SNEGSKA (reference sequence). The CDR3 is made up of 14 amino acids. The CDR3 region is CSASVVGGAGEQYF. CDR3 nucleotides: TGCAGTGCTAGCGTTGTGGGAGGAGCCGGGGAGCAGTACTTC.

About this clonotype: Possible read error: a much larger clone is one base away. The CDR3 nucleotides are TGTGCCAGCAGCGTAGGAAGCGGGGATAACTCCTACGAGCAGTACTTC. It translates to CASSVGSGDNSYEQYF. The V and J genes are TRBV9 and TRBJ2-7, with 7 bases that match TRBD2. The CDR3 length is 16 residues. CDR1 is SGDLS, CDR2 YYNGEE, per germline. V lost 0 bases and J lost 0; bases outside the gene matches: 6. Full variable domain (missing parts from reference TRBV9 and TRBJ2-7): DSGVTQTPKHLITATGQRVTLRCSPRSGDLSVYWYQQSLDQGLQFLIQYYNGEERAKGNILERFSAQQFPDLHSELNLSSLELGDSALYFCASSVGSGDNSYEQYFGPGTRLTVT.

In its sample, this clonotype was seen a few times. CDR3 bases: TGCGCCAGCAGCTTTCCCGGGACTAGTGGGTCCCAAGAGACCCAGTACTTC. Protein sequence: CASSFPGTSGSQETQYF. The chain couples TRBV5-1 to TRBJ2-5, with 8 positions matching TRBD2. The trim removed 2 bases at V and 1 base at J, leaving 10 bases unmatched. CDR3 length: 17 residues. Germline V gene data show CDR1 as SGHRS and CDR2 as YFSETQ.

This clonotype was seen a handful of times. The rearrangement joins TRBV6-1 to TRBJ2-3; 7 positions agree with TRBD2. V lost 8 bases and J lost 2; bases outside the gene matches: 10. Germline CDR1 is MNHNS and CDR2 is SASEGT. This CDR3 is 15 amino acids long. The CDR3 protein is CASSYWSGTTDTQYF. Here the CDR3 DNA reads TGTGCCAGCTCATATTGGAGCGGGACCACAGATACGCAGTATTTT.